Below are 5 T cell receptor beta chains sequenced from a single sample in a study of T cells expressing NK-cell markers. Reprocessing the 5' RACE reads, TCRdb reports a single entry for every CDR3 protein and omits DNA. The sample totals about 260,000 distinct CDR3 sequences. The sample was blood T cells: a sorted CD56 or NKG2C T cell subset, CD4+ or CD8+ T cells, or bulk PBMC T cells (not recorded which). The receptors come from a woman between 18 and 69 years old in good health.

The gene calls are TRBV20-1 and TRBJ2-7. CDR1 is DFQATT, CDR2 SNEGSKA, per germline (reference sequence). This CDR3 is built from 14 residues. This CDR3 reads CSARDILEFSEQYF.

The CDR3 here is CASSSVGPPYEQYF. The J gene is TRBJ2-7, the V gene TRBV27; with no DNA, the TCRdb D assignment of TRBD2 cannot be verified. Germline V lookup: CDR1 MNHEY, CDR2 SMNVEV (reference sequence). The CDR3 length is 14 residues.

The chain uses TRBV10-3 and TRBJ2-2; TCRdb returns TRBD2, unconfirmable since there is no DNA. This CDR3 is built from 18 residues. Germline values: CDR1 ENHRY, CDR2 SYGVKD. CDR3 region: CAISDPEVLAAITGELFF.

This chain joins TRBV12-3 or TRBV12-4 and TRBJ2-7; TCRdb calls TRBD1, which cannot be checked without DNA. This CDR3 contains 14 residues. CDR3 in amino acids: CASSLDPGAYEQYF.

The chain employs TRBV28 and TRBJ2-7; TCRdb names TRBD1, which stays unverified in the absence of DNA. CDR1 and CDR2 from the germline V gene are MDHEN and SYDVKM. The CDR3 totals 12 residues. The CDR3 protein is CASSGPRYEQYF.